This is a list of T cell receptor beta chains from one sample in a study of TIL therapy for anti-PD-1-resistant metastatic lung cancer. Clones were read by immunoSEQ multiplex PCR, and TCRdb kept only the in-frame ones, dropping some. The data contain tens of thousands of clones, around 68% of them singletons. The sequencing used blood, collected at baseline. All receptors come from a person between 25 and 80 years old with non-small cell lung cancer. CDR3s include the opening cysteine and the closing phenylalanine or tryptophan. Fields, in order: V gene, D gene, clone size, J gene, CDR3 protein, CDR3 DNA. A D gene is named only where the DNA matches it firmly. Clone size is given for some rows only: seen once, a few or many times, or a class if the clone is expanded.

TRBV6-5,NA,NA,TRBJ1-2,CASSRVPENYGYTF,TGTGCCAGCAGTCGTGTCCCGGAGAACTATGGCTACACCTTC
TRBV5-4,NA,NA,TRBJ2-5,CASSLPVQETQYF,TGTGCCAGCAGCTTACCTGTCCAAGAGACCCAGTACTTC
TRBV6-6,NA,NA,TRBJ1-1,CASYGYTEAFF,TGTGCCAGCTATGGGTACACTGAAGCTTTCTTT
TRBV9,TRBD2,NA,TRBJ2-1,CASSVVMAGAYNEQFF,TGTGCCAGCAGCGTAGTAATGGCGGGAGCTTACAATGAGCAGTTCTTC
TRBV11-1,NA,few,TRBJ2-1,CASSYIGLYNEQFF,TGTGCCAGCAGCTATATCGGACTCTACAATGAGCAGTTCTTC
TRBV30,NA,NA,TRBJ1-4,CAWSPRWKEKLFF,TGTGCCTGGAGTCCACGATGGAAGGAAAAACTGTTTTTT
TRBV2,NA,NA,TRBJ2-1,CASAAGPEQFF,TGTGCCAGCGCAGCGGGCCCTGAGCAGTTCTTC
TRBV5-4,NA,few,TRBJ2-7,CASTVDRSYEQYF,TGTGCCAGCACCGTGGACCGCTCCTACGAGCAGTACTTC
TRBV21-1,NA,NA,TRBJ2-1,CASSKAKGQGKGEQFF,TGTGCCAGCAGCAAAGCGAAGGGGCAGGGTAAAGGTGAGCAGTTCTTC
TRBV6-6,NA,NA,TRBJ2-1,CASSYPRNEQFF,TGTGCCAGCAGTTACCCCCGGAATGAGCAGTTCTTC
TRBV6-5,TRBD2,NA,TRBJ2-7,CASRRTSGRGKYF,TGTGCCAGCAGGCGGACTAGCGGGAGAGGGAAGTACTTC
TRBV9,NA,NA,TRBJ1-3,CASSEGVTGNTIYF,TGTGCCAGCAGCGAAGGGGTCACTGGAAACACCATATATTTT
TRBV6-5,TRBD1,few,TRBJ1-1,CASSSLDRIRAFF,TGTGCCAGCAGTTCTTTGGACAGGATCAGAGCTTTCTTT
TRBV6-5,NA,few,TRBJ1-5,CASSYSGKQPQHF,TGTGCCAGCAGTTACTCAGGCAAACAGCCCCAGCATTTT
TRBV5-1,TRBD1,NA,TRBJ2-7,CASSPEGQGGEQYF,TGCGCCAGCAGCCCGGAGGGACAGGGCGGCGAGCAGTACTTC
TRBV7-9,NA,NA,TRBJ2-1,CASSSAMNEQFF,TGTGCCAGCAGCTCAGCCATGAATGAGCAGTTCTTC
TRBV6-5,TRBD1,NA,TRBJ1-2,CASSYRGPVYGYTF,TGTGCCAGCAGTTACAGGGGGCCAGTCTATGGCTACACCTTC
TRBV7-6,TRBD2,NA,TRBJ2-2,CASSLATGLAENTGELFF,TGTGCCAGCAGCTTAGCAACGGGCCTAGCGGAGAACACCGGGGAGCTGTTTTTT
TRBV4-1,NA,few,TRBJ1-2,CASSHEANYGYTF,TGCGCCAGCAGCCATGAAGCTAACTATGGCTACACCTTC
TRBV27,NA,NA,TRBJ1-5,CASSLRVGYNQPQHF,TGTGCCAGCAGTTTAAGAGTCGGTTACAATCAGCCCCAGCATTTT
TRBV7-8,NA,NA,TRBJ1-5,CASSLRSPGIGSQPQHF,TGTGCCAGCAGCTTAAGGTCGCCGGGGATTGGAAGTCAGCCCCAGCATTTT
TRBV7-9,NA,few,TRBJ1-1,CASSPSGGENTEAFF,TGTGCCAGCAGCCCCTCGGGGGGAGAGAACACTGAAGCTTTCTTT
TRBV7-9,NA,few,TRBJ2-2,CASSAGRGELFF,TGTGCCAGCAGTGCAGGTCGGGGGGAGCTGTTTTTT
TRBV6-5,TRBD2,NA,TRBJ2-1,CASRREASREQFF,TGTGCCAGCAGGCGGGAGGCATCACGAGAGCAGTTCTTC
TRBV7-7,NA,once,TRBJ2-3,CASSKGGGLADTQYF,TGTGCTAGCAGTAAAGGAGGTGGTTTGGCAGATACGCAGTATTTT
TRBV19,TRBD1,NA,TRBJ1-4,CASRGTATNEKLFF,TGTGCCAGTAGAGGGACAGCAACTAATGAAAAACTGTTTTTT
TRBV5-4,TRBD1,NA,TRBJ1-1,CASSLDEQGRTFF,TGTGCCAGCAGCCTAGATGAACAGGGGCGAACTTTCTTT
TRBV19,NA,NA,TRBJ1-1,CASRNRTEAFF,TGTGCCAGTAGAAACCGTACTGAAGCTTTCTTT
TRBV28,NA,NA,TRBJ1-1,CASSTQGWYEAFF,TGTGCCAGCAGTACACAGGGTTGGTATGAAGCTTTCTTT
TRBV28,TRBD1,NA,TRBJ2-5,CASSSSGTAQETQYF,TGTGCCAGCAGTTCATCCGGGACAGCCCAAGAGACCCAGTACTTC
TRBV6-6,NA,NA,TRBJ1-2,CASSTGTVGGYTF,TGTGCCAGCAGTACCGGGACTGTCGGGGGCTACACCTTC
TRBV7-8,NA,NA,TRBJ2-2,CASSLARAGELFF,TGTGCCAGCAGCTTAGCGCGGGCCGGGGAGCTGTTTTTT
TRBV5-1,TRBD2,NA,TRBJ2-7,CASSLEAGVTYEQYF,TGCGCCAGCAGCTTGGAAGCGGGGGTGACCTACGAGCAGTACTTC
TRBV10-3,TRBD1,few,TRBJ1-5,CAHGQGYSNQPQHF,TGTGCTCATGGACAGGGGTATAGCAATCAGCCCCAGCATTTT
TRBV5-1,TRBD1,NA,TRBJ1-2,CASSGQGNTYGYTF,TGCGCCAGCAGCGGACAGGGAAACACCTATGGCTACACCTTC
TRBV2,NA,NA,TRBJ2-1,CASSEEGGGMVEQFF,TGTGCCAGCAGTGAAGAGGGGGGGGGAATGGTTGAGCAGTTCTTC
TRBV7-6,TRBD2,NA,TRBJ2-1,CASSPSSGGAREQFF,TGTGCCAGCAGCCCGTCTAGCGGGGGGGCTCGTGAGCAGTTCTTC
TRBV5-1,NA,NA,TRBJ2-1,CASSLFWSSYNEQFF,TGCGCCAGCAGCTTGTTCTGGAGCTCCTACAATGAGCAGTTCTTC
TRBV6-5,NA,NA,TRBJ2-4,CASSSLGWPNIQYF,TGTGCCAGCAGTTCCCTCGGGTGGCCAAACATTCAGTACTTC
TRBV2,NA,NA,TRBJ2-3,CASSELLRSTDTQYF,TGTGCCAGCAGTGAACTACTCAGATCCACAGATACGCAGTATTTT
TRBV5-1,TRBD1,NA,TRBJ2-2,CASSLGWGAGGDAGELFF,TGCGCCAGCAGCTTGGGCTGGGGGGCAGGGGGCGACGCCGGGGAGCTGTTTTTT